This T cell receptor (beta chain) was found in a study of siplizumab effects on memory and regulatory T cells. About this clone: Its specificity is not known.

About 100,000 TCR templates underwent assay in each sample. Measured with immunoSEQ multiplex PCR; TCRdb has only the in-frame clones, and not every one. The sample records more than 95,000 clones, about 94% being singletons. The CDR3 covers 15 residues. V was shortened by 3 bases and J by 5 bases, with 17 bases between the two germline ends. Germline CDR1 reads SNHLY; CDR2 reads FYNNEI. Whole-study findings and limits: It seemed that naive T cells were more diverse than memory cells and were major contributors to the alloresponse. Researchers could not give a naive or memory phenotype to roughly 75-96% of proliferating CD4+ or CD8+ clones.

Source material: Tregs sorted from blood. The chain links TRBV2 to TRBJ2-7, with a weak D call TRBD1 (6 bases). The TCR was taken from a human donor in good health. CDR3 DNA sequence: TGTGCCAGCAGTGATTTGGGGGCTTTGAGGAACGAGCAGTACTTC. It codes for CASSDLGALRNEQYF. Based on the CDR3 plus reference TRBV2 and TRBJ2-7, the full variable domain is EPEVTQTPSHQVTQMGQEVILRCVPISNHLYFYWYRQILGQKVEFLVSFYNNEISEKSEIFDDQFSVERPDGSNFTLKIRSTKLEDSAMYFCASSDLGALRNEQYFGPGTRLTVT.